What follows is one T cell receptor (beta chain) and its context. Its antigen is unknown. Base qualities are not recorded, but no much larger clone differs from it by a single base. Within the sample, other DNA sequences also encode this same CDR3. The immunoSEQ Assay was used to sequence TCRbeta CDR3 regions. After extraction, genomic DNA underwent amplification by bias-controlled multiplex PCR, followed by high-throughput sequencing. Processing in the source paper ran as follows. To quantify the absolute abundance of each unique TCRbeta CDR3 region, sequences were collapsed and filtered. T cell fraction was estimated by normalizing TCRbeta template counts to usable DNA, with usable DNA measured through amplification of reference genes found in all nucleated cells. Repertoire TCRs were annotated as SARS-CoV-2-specific when V gene, CDR3 amino acid sequence and J gene were exactly matched to a known reactive TCR set. The reference SARS-CoV-2 TCR set was obtained from MIRA and was filtered for enrichment in COVID-19-positive ImmuneCODE repertoires, whereby public or cross-reactive TCRs were removed. Using the MIRA antigens, annotated TCRs were further analysed by specific ORF or by position within an ORF. Breadth was defined as the number of annotated unique rearrangements divided by the total number of unique productive rearrangements, and depth was defined as the summed frequency of the annotated unique rearrangements. Two-sided Wilcoxon rank-sum tests were used to compare TCR breadth between groups. This is the immuneACCESS table as TCRdb keeps it, with only in-frame sequences that have V and J called. A part of the clones is gone; compared with another copy, unresolved V genes explain less than half, and the rest is unexplained. For V, J and clone size, that table is used; D and trimming come from the DNA. Within this sample are about 370,000 clones, with approximately 90% of them counted one time only. The top ten hold about 2% of the sample.

This specimen comes from a study of Ad26.COV2.S vaccination and SARS-CoV-2 variants (dated by TCRdb to 2020 to 2022). General notes on the study: Donors in the vaccine arm were drawn from COV1001, a phase I-IIa trial of Ad26.COV2.S in healthy adults that was multicentre, randomized, double-blind and placebo-controlled. Ad26.COV2.S was administered intramuscularly at a dose of 5x10^10 or 1x10^11 viral particles, either as one shot or as two shots given 56 days apart. TCRbeta repertoire sequencing was used to assess the specificity and breadth of SARS-CoV-2-reactive T cell receptors after Ad26.COV2.S vaccination. The TCR-sequenced set comprised roughly 30 samples: some 19 Ad26.COV2.S vaccine recipients, 5 placebo recipients and 8 SARS-CoV-2 convalescent individuals. Trial participants were randomized into five groups of five: low-dose or high-dose Ad26.COV2.S given once or twice, or placebo on both occasions. Blinding of investigators to trial group allocation was maintained during experiments and outcome assessment. The paper's findings and limits, for the study overall: The study lacked the statistical power to compare responses across vaccine doses or regimens. Substantial breadth of spike-specific CD8+ and CD4+ T cell responses was reported after vaccination. Vaccine and placebo recipients had similar non-spike TCR breadth, a finding consistent with the vaccine containing only spike. Higher spike-specific TCR breadth was observed in Ad26.COV2.S recipients than in placebo recipients (P = 0.0014). The authors noted that total T cell responses may have been underestimated by the TCR breadth and depth analyses.

The treatment or condition tag for this specimen amounts to: about 20 received Ad26.COV2.S at low or high dose, single or two shots; several received placebo; per-sample allocation not given. Repertoires of vaccine and placebo recipients were sequenced from samples collected on day 63 after the first injection. Between 29 July and 7 August 2020, Cohort 1b enrolled fewer than 30 adults aged 18-55 years at one site in Boston, USA. As a vaccine, Ad26.COV2.S was a replication-incompetent adenovirus type 26 vector that expressed a prefusion-stabilized SARS-CoV-2 spike protein derived from the original Wuhan strain. The receptor's source is a person aged 18 to 65 who received the Ad26.COV2.S COVID-19 vaccine or a placebo. The material sequenced was peripheral blood, taken in a trial of Ad26.COV2.S vaccine versus placebo.

The base sequence is TGTGCCAGCAGTTACCTAGCTTACGAGCAGTACTTC. Translated, it reads CASSYLAYEQYF. The V and J segments used are TRBV6-2 or TRBV6-3 and TRBJ2-7, and TRBD2 may be the D gene, going by 5 matching bases. CDR1 and CDR2, per the germline V gene, are MNHEY and SVGEGT. From the cysteine up to the phenylalanine, the CDR3 has a length of 12 residues. The sequence is cut down to CDR3 DNA, 36 bases in frame from base 1. V loses 2 bases, J loses 4 bases, and the germline ends lie 6 bases apart.